Sequencing of this T cell receptor beta chain was carried out in a study of STAT5B mutations in CD4+ large granular lymphocyte leukemia. The study, taken as a whole, reports: Patient CD4-sorted repertoires looked more clonal than healthy CD4+ repertoires, even without putative leukemic clones. No patients shared main leukemic clonotypes, though less than 30% appeared at low frequency elsewhere. TRBV06-family usage was enriched in top patient clones (8/27) versus controls (2/35). Data were not HLA-matched across samples.

A note on this clone: The antigen is not known.

This CDR3 contains 14 residues. From germline, CDR1 is SEHNR and CDR2 FQNEAQ (reference sequence). V was clipped by 2 bases and J by 2 bases, with 8 bases between them. TCRdb's table, derived via immunoSEQ multiplex PCR, lists solely in-frame clones and lacks some. In the table there are under 40,000 clones, around 82% of which are singletons. The clonotype was recovered from a human donor in good health. The chain couples TRBV7-9 to TRBJ2-3; D unresolved. Material for sequencing was CD4+ T cells from blood buffy coats. The CDR3 region is CASSLSSYTDTQYF. CDR3 nucleotide sequence: TGTGCCAGCAGCTTAAGCAGTTACACAGATACGCAGTATTTT.